These 18 T cell receptor beta chains originate from one sample sequenced in a study of blood T cell repertoires in COVID-19. The protocol was immunoSEQ multiplex PCR, while the TCRdb copy is restricted to in-frame clones and leaves out a portion. There are roughly 190,000 clones in the sample; more than 75% occur only once, and 5% to 6.5% lies in the top ten. The sequenced material came from peripheral blood. The source of these receptors is a man in his forties or fifties with active or convalescent COVID-19.

This chain uses TRBV10-1 with TRBJ2-2; the match to TRBD2 covers 10 bases. Germline assignment: CDR1 WNHNN and CDR2 SYGVQD (reference sequence). The CDR3 spans 17 residues. V trimming: 4 bases; J trimming: 5 bases; junction bases outside the gene matches: 10. CDR3 in DNA: TGCGCCAGCAGTGGGGACTTTCTAGCGGGAGATACCGGGGAGCTGTTTTTT. The encoded protein is CASSGDFLAGDTGELFF.

V and J are TRBV10-3 and TRBJ1-1, with D possibly TRBD1 on 6 matching bases. Trimming pared 6 bases from V and 0 bases from J, leaving 11 bases between. This CDR3 is 14 amino acids long. CDR1 is ENHRY, CDR2 SYGVKD, per germline. The CDR3 nucleotides read TGTGCCATCAGAACGGACAGCCTGAACACTGAAGCTTTCTTT. Its protein is CAIRTDSLNTEAFF.

This clone was observed a single time. J is TRBJ2-7 and V is TRBV5-4; TRBD1 aligns across 7 bases. This CDR3 has 14 residues. The germline V gene encodes CDR1 SGHNT and CDR2 YYREEE (reference sequence). V trimming: 4 bases; J trimming: 1 base; junction bases outside the gene matches: 5. CDR3 nucleotide sequence: TGTGCCAGCAGCGATACAGGGGCGTCCTACGAGCAGTACTTC. This sequence encodes CASSDTGASYEQYF.

This clone was detected a few times. The rearrangement joins TRBV7-9 to TRBJ2-7; TRBD1 might be the D (6 bases). This CDR3 comprises 14 residues. Deletions cut 5 bases from V and 4 bases from J, with 15 bases between. Germline V gives CDR1 SEHNR, CDR2 FQNEAQ (reference sequence). The CDR3: CASSPRDKEYEQYF. CDR3 bases: TGTGCCAGCAGCCCCCGGGACAAAGAATACGAGCAGTACTTC. Full variable domain (remainder filled in from reference TRBV7-9 and TRBJ2-7): DTGVSQNPRHKITKRGQNVTFRCDPISEHNRLYWYRQTLGQGPEFLTYFQNEAQLEKSRLLSDRFSAERPKGSFSTLEIQRTEQGDSAMYLCASSPRDKEYEQYFGPGTRLTVT.

The genes are TRBV27 and TRBJ2-7; 8 bases line up with TRBD1. The CDR3 is 14 residues long. The germline CDR1 and CDR2 sequences are MNHEY and SMNVEV (reference sequence). The junction had 4 bases not matched to a gene; V was cut back by 6 bases and J by 0 bases. The CDR3 nucleotides read TGTGCCAGCAGACAAACAGGGGGCTCCTACGAGCAGTACTTC. Its protein product is CASRQTGGSYEQYF.

The chain is built from TRBV7-9 and TRBJ1-2, with unresolved D. Germline values: CDR1 SEHNR, CDR2 FQNEAQ (reference sequence). Trimming stripped 5 bases from V and 6 bases from J, with 13 bases between. The CDR3 spans 13 residues. The CDR3 here is CASSALRHHGYTF. The DNA of the CDR3 is TGTGCCAGCAGCGCCTTGCGACACCATGGCTACACCTTC.

The chain employs TRBV7-8 and TRBJ1-2; 7 bases match TRBD1. Trimming removed 5 bases from V and 2 bases from J; junction bases left unmatched: 20. This CDR3 has 19 amino acids. Germline lookup yields CDR1 SGHVS and CDR2 FQNEAQ. The CDR3 coding sequence is TGTGCCAGCAGCAAGTCGGACAGGATTGCCCCATCATTAAACTATGGCTACACCTTC. Amino acids: CASSKSDRIAPSLNYGYTF. The full variable domain, rest sourced from reference TRBV7-8 and TRBJ1-2, is GAGVSQSPRYKVAKRGQDVALRCDPISGHVSLFWYQQALGQGPEFLTYFQNEAQLDKSGLPSDRFFAERPEGSVSTLKIQRTQQEDSAVYLCASSKSDRIAPSLNYGYTFGSGTRLTVV.

This clone has just a few counts. The V call is TRBV5-1, the J call TRBJ1-2; D is possibly TRBD1 (5 bases). V was trimmed by 0 bases and J by 11 bases, leaving 17 bases between them. The CDR3 extends over 14 amino acids. Germline-derived CDR1 and CDR2 are SGHRS and YFSETQ. Here the CDR3 reads CASSLAVSGRAYTF. Written as DNA, the CDR3 is TGCGCCAGCAGCTTGGCCGTATCGGGCAGGGCGTACACCTTC. The full variable domain, with the rest looked up from reference TRBV5-1 and TRBJ1-2, is KAGVTQTPRYLIKTRGQQVTLSCSPISGHRSVSWYQQTPGQGLQFLFEYFSETQRNKGNFPGRFSGRQFSNSRSEMNVSTLELGDSALYLCASSLAVSGRAYTFGSGTRLTVV.

The chain links TRBV7-9 to TRBJ2-7; 9 bases map to TRBD1. CDR1 is SEHNR and CDR2 is FQNEAQ in the germline V gene (reference sequence). There are 15 residues in the CDR3. V was pared by 5 bases and J by 4 bases, with 9 bases of the junction left unmatched. As DNA, the CDR3 is TGTGCCAGCAGCGCCGACGGACAGGGGAGGTACGAGCAGTACTTC. This encodes CASSADGQGRYEQYF.

This rearrangement joins TRBV18 to TRBJ2-7; 8 positions agree with TRBD1. The CDR3 covers 13 residues. Germline V gene sequence: CDR1 KGHSH, CDR2 LQKENI. V was pared by 4 bases and J by 4 bases, with 3 bases of the junction left unmatched. The CDR3 sequence: CASSRTGTYEQYF. CDR3 sequence (DNA): TGTGCCAGCTCACGGACAGGGACGTACGAGCAGTACTTC.

The chain joins TRBV12-3 or TRBV12-4 to TRBJ2-5; no firm D call. The V end lost 1 base, the J end lost 7 bases, and 10 bases lay between the germline ends. The CDR3 sequence is 13 residues long. CDR3 sequence (DNA): TGTGCCAGCAGTTTAGACCAGGTGCGGACCCAGTACTTC. Translated: CASSLDQVRTQYF.

The J gene is TRBJ2-7, the V gene TRBV18; no reliable D call. From germline, CDR1 is KGHSH and CDR2 LQKENI. V was shortened by 3 bases and J by 2 bases, with 11 bases between the two germline ends. The CDR3 totals 14 residues. The CDR3 bases are TGTGCCAGCTCACCCCGATCCGACACCTACGAGCAGTACTTC. Translation gives CASSPRSDTYEQYF.

For this clone: The junction differs from germline at one of its ends, possibly a read error. The chain couples TRBV19 to TRBJ1-2; weak D call: TRBD1 (5 bases). This CDR3 has 12 amino acids. CDR1 and CDR2 from the germline V gene are LNHDA and SQIVND (reference sequence). The CDR3: CASSDSLYVYTF. In nucleotides, the CDR3 is TGTGCCAGTAGTGACAGCCTCTATGTCTACACCTTC.

This chain uses TRBV4-1 with TRBJ1-4; 7 nucleotides agree with TRBD1. V shed 0 bases and J 8 bases; nucleotides not matched to a gene: 6. This CDR3 region has 15 residues. In germline, CDR1 is MGHRA, CDR2 YSYEKL. This CDR3 reads CASSQETGWGEKLFF. CDR3 DNA sequence: TGCGCCAGCAGCCAAGAGACAGGGTGGGGCGAAAAACTGTTTTTT.

The chain carries TRBV11-2 and TRBJ1-1; 7 nucleotides align to TRBD1. Trimming removed 5 bases from V and 3 bases from J; junction bases left unmatched: 9. This CDR3 has 15 residues. Germline V gene sequence: CDR1 SGHAT, CDR2 FQNNGV. CDR3 DNA sequence: TGTGCCAGCAGCACCCGACAGGGTATCGACACTGAAGCTTTCTTT. As protein: CASSTRQGIDTEAFF.

V usage is TRBV5-1 and J usage is TRBJ2-7, with a tentative D call TRBD1 (6 bases). Germline V lookup: CDR1 SGHRS, CDR2 YFSETQ. This CDR3 comprises 14 residues. V shed 0 bases and J shed 0 bases, with 7 bases lying between them. CDR3 protein: CASSLEDSSYEQYF. The CDR3 region has the DNA TGCGCCAGCAGCTTGGAGGACAGCTCCTACGAGCAGTACTTC.

This chain joins TRBV5-1 and TRBJ2-1, with 8 bases that match TRBD2. With V trimmed by 0 bases and J by 1 base, 12 bases remained unmatched. Looked up from germline, CDR1 is SGHRS and CDR2 is YFSETQ. The CDR3 is made up of 19 amino acids. The CDR3 spells CASSLAGGPDRRSYNEQFF. Here the CDR3 DNA reads TGCGCCAGCAGCTTGGCGGGAGGGCCAGATCGAAGGTCCTACAATGAGCAGTTCTTC.

The V and J genes are TRBV11-2 and TRBJ2-1; a possible D gene is TRBD1 (5 bases). From germline, CDR1 is SGHAT and CDR2 FQNNGV. V shed 8 bases and J shed 5 bases, with 19 bases lying between them. The CDR3 length is 15 residues. CDR3 loop: CASRAENFRDNEQFF. CDR3 DNA: TGTGCCAGCCGTGCAGAGAACTTCAGGGACAATGAGCAGTTCTTC.